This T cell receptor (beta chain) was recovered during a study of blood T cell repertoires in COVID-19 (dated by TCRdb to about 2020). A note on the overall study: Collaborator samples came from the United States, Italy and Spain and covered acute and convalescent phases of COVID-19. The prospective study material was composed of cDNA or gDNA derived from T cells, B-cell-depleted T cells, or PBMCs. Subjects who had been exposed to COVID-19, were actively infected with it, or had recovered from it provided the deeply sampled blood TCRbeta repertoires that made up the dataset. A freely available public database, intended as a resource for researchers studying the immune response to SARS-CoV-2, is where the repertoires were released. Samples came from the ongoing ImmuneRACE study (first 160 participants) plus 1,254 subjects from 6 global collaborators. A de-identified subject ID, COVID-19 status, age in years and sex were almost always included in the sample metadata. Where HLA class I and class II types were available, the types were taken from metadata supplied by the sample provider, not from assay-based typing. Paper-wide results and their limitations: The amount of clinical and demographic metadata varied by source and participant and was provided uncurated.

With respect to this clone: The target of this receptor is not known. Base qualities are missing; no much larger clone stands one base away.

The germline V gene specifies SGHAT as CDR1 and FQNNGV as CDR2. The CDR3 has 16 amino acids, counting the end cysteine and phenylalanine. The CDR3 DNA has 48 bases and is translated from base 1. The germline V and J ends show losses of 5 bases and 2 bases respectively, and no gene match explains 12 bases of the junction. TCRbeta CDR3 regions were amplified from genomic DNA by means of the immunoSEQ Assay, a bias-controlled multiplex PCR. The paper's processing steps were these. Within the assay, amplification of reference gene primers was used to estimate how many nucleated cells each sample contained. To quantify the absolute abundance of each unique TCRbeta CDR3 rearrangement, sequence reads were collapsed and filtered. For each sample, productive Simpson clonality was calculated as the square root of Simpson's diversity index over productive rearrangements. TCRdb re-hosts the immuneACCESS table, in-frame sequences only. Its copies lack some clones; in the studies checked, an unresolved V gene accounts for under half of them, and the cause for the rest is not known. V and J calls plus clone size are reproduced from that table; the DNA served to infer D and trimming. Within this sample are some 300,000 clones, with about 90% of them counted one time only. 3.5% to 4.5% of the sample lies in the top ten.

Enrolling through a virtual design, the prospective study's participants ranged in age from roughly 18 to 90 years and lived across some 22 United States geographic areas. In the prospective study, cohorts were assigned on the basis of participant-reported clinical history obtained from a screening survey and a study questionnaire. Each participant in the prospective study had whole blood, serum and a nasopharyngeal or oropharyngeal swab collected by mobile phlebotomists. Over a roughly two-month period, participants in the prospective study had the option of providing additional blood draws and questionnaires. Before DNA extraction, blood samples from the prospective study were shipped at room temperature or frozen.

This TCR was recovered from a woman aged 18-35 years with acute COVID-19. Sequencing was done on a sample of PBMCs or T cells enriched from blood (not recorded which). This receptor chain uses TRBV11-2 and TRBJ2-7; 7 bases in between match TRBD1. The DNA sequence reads TGTGCCAGCAGCCAATACGGACAGGTACTAACCTACGAGCAGTACTTC. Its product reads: CASSQYGQVLTYEQYF.